The T cell receptor (beta chain) described here comes from a study of type 1 and type 2 diabetes patients. As for the study in general: Samples came from type 1 diabetic, type 2 diabetic or nondiabetic people, recruited in China.

The PCR template was genomic DNA. Multiplex PCR with 30 forward and 13 reverse primers amplified the TCR beta CDR3. TCRdb re-called the multiplex PCR reads with MiXCR, one entry per CDR3 protein. The repertoire holds 280,000 or so distinct CDR3 sequences, with around 50% as singletons. This clonotype was seen only once. The clonotype originates from a man younger than 35 with type 2 diabetes. Sequencing was performed on peripheral blood mononuclear cells (PBMCs).

The CDR3 sequence is CASSVDEEGYTF. The CDR3 coding sequence is TGTGCCAGCAGCGTAGATGAGGAGGGCTACACCTTC. The rearrangement uses TRBV9 and TRBJ1-2; no clear D. The CDR3 runs 12 residues. V lost 0 bases, J lost 8 bases, and 8 bases lay in between. Germline V gives CDR1 SGDLS, CDR2 YYNGEE.